Presented here are 26 T cell receptor beta chains from one specimen sequenced in a study of cytomegalovirus exposure and HLA in healthy donors. 60 Vbeta and 13 Jbeta primers were used in PCR. The assay was immunoSEQ multiplex PCR, and TCRdb's table has in-frame clones only and misses some. The table gives roughly 55,000 clones; the top ten clones make up 11% of it. The specimen sequenced was PBMCs. All receptors come from a woman between 45 and 65 years old in good health and CMV-seropositive.

V is TRBV4-1 and J is TRBJ1-2; perhaps TRBD1 as D (5 bases). Deletions cut 3 bases from V and 8 bases from J, with 19 bases between. The CDR3 loop spans 15 amino acids. CDR1 is MGHRA and CDR2 is YSYEKL in the germline V gene. Written as DNA, the CDR3 is TGCGCCAGCAGCCAGGGGGGTAGGATCCCCTGGGGCTACACCTTC. The encoded protein is CASSQGGRIPWGYTF.

The CDR3 loop reads CASSNRDRGNQPQHF. The CDR3 coding sequence is TGTGCCAGCAGCAACCGGGACAGGGGCAATCAGCCCCAGCATTTT. The chain is built from TRBV7-8 and TRBJ1-5, with 9 positions matching TRBD1. From germline, CDR1 is SGHVS and CDR2 FQNEAQ. The J segment lost 2 bases and the V segment lost 5 bases, leaving 4 bases of the junction unmatched. This CDR3 has 15 amino acids.

The chain carries TRBV5-1 and TRBJ1-5, with D hard to call. The CDR3 extends over 13 amino acids. Germline V gene sequence: CDR1 SGHRS, CDR2 YFSETQ. Trimming took 1 base from V and 5 from J, leaving 7 bases between them. In DNA, the CDR3 is TGCGCCAGCAGCTTGCTCGTCGATCAGCCCCAGCATTTT. Its translation is CASSLLVDQPQHF.

The V call is TRBV7-9, the J call TRBJ2-7, with D possibly being TRBD2 (6 bases). Trimming left V 3 bases short and J 6 bases short, with 12 bases between. Looked up from germline, CDR1 is SEHNR and CDR2 is FQNEAQ (reference sequence). This CDR3 has 13 residues. CDR3 loop: CASSFQGGGEQYF. In nucleotides, the CDR3 is TGTGCCAGCAGCTTTCAGGGAGGCGGCGAGCAGTACTTC.

The chain carries TRBV2 and TRBJ2-3, with D hard to call. The V gene lost 10 bases and the J gene lost 0 bases, with 14 bases spanning the gap. CDR1 and CDR2 (germline): SNHLY, FYNNEI. The CDR3 spans 14 residues. Here the CDR3 reads CATKPDWSTDTQYF. CDR3 DNA sequence: TGTGCCACCAAACCCGACTGGAGCACAGATACGCAGTATTTT.

This sequence joins TRBV9 and TRBJ2-1; D call uncertain. V lost 2 bases to trimming and J lost 9 bases, with 12 bases between them. Looked up from germline, CDR1 is SGDLS and CDR2 is YYNGEE. The CDR3 spans 13 residues. The CDR3 is CASSVTGGSEQFF. CDR3 in DNA: TGTGCCAGCAGCGTTACGGGTGGTTCTGAGCAGTTCTTC.

The V gene is TRBV9, the J gene TRBJ2-1, with D perhaps TRBD2 (5 bases). V was trimmed by 5 bases and J by 3 bases, leaving 15 bases between them. The CDR3 has 15 amino acids. Germline lookup yields CDR1 SGDLS and CDR2 YYNGEE. CDR3 amino acids: CASSFKVGSYNEQFF. The CDR3 bases are TGTGCCAGCAGTTTCAAGGTGGGGAGCTACAATGAGCAGTTCTTC.

The rearrangement links TRBV23-1 to TRBJ1-1; D may be TRBD1 (5 bases). TRBV23-1 has ORF status, its function being uncertain. V was pared by 3 bases and J by 6 bases, with 14 bases between. This CDR3 is 14 amino acids long. The CDR3 is CASSHPRTNPEAFF. Here the CDR3 DNA reads TGCGCCAGCAGTCACCCCCGGACAAATCCTGAAGCTTTCTTT.

This sequence joins TRBV5-1 and TRBJ1-2; tentatively, D is TRBD1 (6 bases). V shed 4 bases and J shed 0 bases, with 10 bases lying between them. Germline CDR1 is SGHRS and CDR2 is YFSETQ. The length of the CDR3 is 14 residues. Here the CDR3 reads CASSPQGSNYGYTF. The DNA for the CDR3 is TGCGCCAGCAGCCCCCAGGGGTCTAACTATGGCTACACCTTC. The entire variable domain, with the rest obtained from reference TRBV5-1 and TRBJ1-2, is as follows: KAGVTQTPRYLIKTRGQQVTLSCSPISGHRSVSWYQQTPGQGLQFLFEYFSETQRNKGNFPGRFSGRQFSNSRSEMNVSTLELGDSALYLCASSPQGSNYGYTFGSGTRLTVV.

The genes are TRBV4-1 and TRBJ2-7; weak D call: TRBD1 (6 bases). CDR1 and CDR2 (germline): MGHRA, YSYEKL. CDR3 size: 14 residues. V was pared by 4 bases and J by 5 bases, with 15 bases between. CDR3 DNA sequence: TGCGCCAGCAGCCGCGGCGGCAGGGACAACGAGCAGTACTTC. It is translated as CASSRGGRDNEQYF.

The chain joins TRBV4-2 to TRBJ1-6, with a possible D match to TRBD1 (5 bases). The CDR3 has 16 amino acids. V gave up 1 base and J gave up 9 bases, with 16 bases separating them. Germline CDR1 LGHNA, CDR2 YNFKEQ. CDR3 coding DNA: TGTGCCAGCAGCCAAGCGGGGGACGGCCCGGGTTCACCCCTCCACTTT. This encodes CASSQAGDGPGSPLHF.

V and J are TRBV7-9 and TRBJ1-3; TRBD1 is a possible D gene (6 bases). Germline lookup yields CDR1 SEHNR and CDR2 FQNEAQ (reference sequence). Trimming took off 2 bases at V and 0 bases at J, with 8 bases between the two ends. There are 15 residues in the CDR3. CDR3 nucleotide sequence: TGTGCCAGCAGCTTAACAGGGTACTCTGGAAACACCATATATTTT. Translation gives CASSLTGYSGNTIYF.

The chain carries TRBV6-1 and TRBJ1-3; TRBD1 aligns across 10 bases. The germline CDR1 and CDR2 sequences are MNHNS and SASEGT. J was trimmed by 0 bases and V by 1 base; bases with no gene match: 0. This CDR3 comprises 16 residues. The CDR3 region has the DNA TGTGCCAGCAGTGAAGGGACAGGGGGCTCTGGAAACACCATATATTTT. Amino acid sequence: CASSEGTGGSGNTIYF.

The rearrangement uses TRBV4-1 and TRBJ2-7, with TRBD1 matching 9 bases. The CDR3 extends over 16 amino acids. CDR1 is MGHRA and CDR2 is YSYEKL in the germline V gene. V lost 4 bases, J lost 0 bases, and 7 bases stayed unmatched. The CDR3 nucleotides read TGCGCCAGCAGCCCTACCGACAGGGGGGCCTCCTACGAGCAGTACTTC. It specifies CASSPTDRGASYEQYF.

The chain employs TRBV7-8 and TRBJ2-7; 9 bases are shared with TRBD1. V lost 6 bases and J lost 4; bases outside the gene matches: 7. The CDR3 has 14 amino acids. Germline CDR1 reads SGHVS; CDR2 reads FQNEAQ. DNA of the CDR3: TGTGCCAGCAGTCCGCGGGACAGGGTATACGAGCAGTACTTC. It codes for CASSPRDRVYEQYF.

The chain employs TRBV2 and TRBJ1-5; 8 nucleotides agree with TRBD1. CDR3 length equals 17 residues. The V gene end was trimmed by 5 bases and the J gene end by 7 bases; junction bases not matched to a gene: 16. The germline gives CDR1 SNHLY, CDR2 FYNNEI. The CDR3 DNA is TGTGCCAGCAGTCAACGCGCGGGGCAGGGGGCAAGCCAGCCCCAGCATTTT. Its protein product is CASSQRAGQGASQPQHF.

About this clone: One junction end does not reproduce the germline sequence, and a read error may be involved. J is TRBJ2-1 and V is TRBV6-5, with D possibly matching TRBD1 (5 bases). CDR3 length: 15 amino acids. Germline-derived CDR1 and CDR2 are MNHEY and SVGAGI. The CDR3 is CASSSSDTSDNEQFF. The DNA for the CDR3 is TGTGCCAGCAGTTCCTCGGACACCTCCGACAATGAGCAGTTCTTC.

The CDR3 DNA reads TGTGCCAGCACCTTCCCGGGGGGTTCCTACGAGCAGTACTTC. This encodes CASTFPGGSYEQYF. The chain is built from TRBV11-2 and TRBJ2-7, with 7 bases identical to TRBD2. After removal of 7 bases from V and 1 base from J, the junction contained 7 bases not matched to a gene. The CDR3 loop spans 14 amino acids. Germline V CDR1 and CDR2: SGHAT, FQNNGV.

The chain combines TRBV4-1 with TRBJ2-1; 10 bases are a match to TRBD2. After removal of 4 bases from V and 7 bases from J, the junction contained 13 bases not matched to a gene. The V gene's germline CDR1 is MGHRA and CDR2 YSYEKL. The CDR3 is 17 residues long. Here the CDR3 reads CASSPPLVSGRQNEQFF. CDR3 nucleotide sequence: TGCGCCAGCAGCCCTCCCCTTGTTAGCGGGAGGCAAAATGAGCAGTTCTTC.

This chain uses TRBV19 with TRBJ1-1; 12 bases match TRBD1. Germline CDR1 reads LNHDA; CDR2 reads SQIVND (reference sequence). V trimming: 9 bases; J trimming: 4 bases; junction bases outside the gene matches: 6. This CDR3 region has 14 residues. CDR3 sequence reads: CASRGQGARTEAFF. The CDR3 coding sequence is TGTGCCAGCCGGGGACAGGGGGCACGCACTGAAGCTTTCTTT.

The chain recombines TRBV5-8 with TRBJ1-2, with a possible D match to TRBD1 (5 bases). This CDR3 has 14 residues. The germline V gene has CDR1 SGHTS and CDR2 YDEGEE. Trimming stripped 4 bases from V and 7 bases from J, with 17 bases between. The CDR3 loop is CASSPLRGVSGYTF. The CDR3 DNA reads TGTGCCAGCAGCCCCCTACGGGGGGTAAGTGGCTACACCTTC.

V and J are TRBV28 and TRBJ2-7; D call uncertain. The CDR3 consists of 12 residues. V lost 5 bases and J lost 4, with 9 bases in between. Germline loops: CDR1 MDHEN, CDR2 SYDVKM. CDR3 bases: TGTGCCAGCAGTCCCCACCAGTACGAGCAGTACTTC. It encodes CASSPHQYEQYF.

The gene calls are TRBV5-5 and TRBJ2-3, with 7 bases aligning to TRBD1. The CDR3 has 15 amino acids. CDR1 and CDR2 (germline): SGHKS, YYEKEE (reference sequence). V lost 2 bases and J lost 1; bases outside the gene matches: 4. The CDR3 reads CASSFYRGRTDTQYF. The CDR3 bases are TGTGCCAGCAGCTTTTACAGGGGTCGCACAGATACGCAGTATTTT. Using reference TRBV5-5 and TRBJ2-3 for the parts outside the CDR3, the full variable domain is DAGVTQSPTHLIKTRGQQVTLRCSPISGHKSVSWYQQVLGQGPQFIFQYYEKEERGRGNFPDRFSARQFPNYSSELNVNALLLGDSALYLCASSFYRGRTDTQYFGPGTRLTVL.

The chain uses TRBV11-2 and TRBJ1-1, with D perhaps TRBD1 (5 bases). Germline CDR1 is SGHAT and CDR2 is FQNNGV. CDR3 length: 15 amino acids. V was shortened by 5 bases and J by 2 bases, with 15 bases between the two germline ends. CDR3 sequence: CASSVAQVVNTEAFF. The CDR3, as DNA: TGTGCCAGCAGCGTGGCACAGGTCGTTAACACTGAAGCTTTCTTT.

This chain connects TRBV7-7 to TRBJ2-7; D remains unclear. Germline-derived CDR1 and CDR2 are SSHAT and FNYEAQ (reference sequence). The V end was cut by 1 base, the J end by 3 bases, with 10 bases between. The CDR3 length is 14 residues. This CDR3 is CASSLGPTNYEQYF. CDR3 nucleotide sequence: TGTGCCAGCAGCTTAGGCCCCACTAACTACGAGCAGTACTTC.

The chain employs TRBV30 and TRBJ2-1, with 8 bases that match TRBD2. The CDR3 is made up of 15 amino acids. Per the germline V gene, CDR1 is GTSNPN and CDR2 is SVGIG (reference sequence). With 4 bases clipped from V and 6 bases from J, the junction kept 11 bases outside the gene matches. The CDR3 bases are TGTGCCTGGACTTTCGGGAGGGCCGTAAGCAATGAGCAGTTCTTC. Its protein is CAWTFGRAVSNEQFF.